Listed below are T cell receptor beta chains from one sample, sequenced in a study of cytomegalovirus exposure and HLA in healthy donors. Profiled with immunoSEQ multiplex PCR; TCRdb holds only in-frame clones, not every one. The specimen's table records 150,000 to 200,000 clones. Sequencing was performed on PBMCs. The receptors come from a young man in good health and CMV-seronegative. Each CDR3 is given with its conserved first and last residue. A D gene is named only where the DNA matches it firmly.

J gene	D gene	V gene	CDR3 DNA	CDR3 protein
TRBJ1-5	TRBD1	TRBV30	TGTGCCTGGGAAACAGGGGATGGTCAGCCCCAGCATTTT	CAWETGDGQPQHF
TRBJ1-1	TRBD1	TRBV5-1	TGCGCCAGCAGCGTACGGGACAGTGGGACTGAAGCTTTCTTT	CASSVRDSGTEAFF
TRBJ2-1	TRBD2	TRBV7-6	TGTGCCAGCAGCTCCGAAGCGGGAACATTCAATGAGCAGTTCTTC	CASSSEAGTFNEQFF
TRBJ2-7	TRBD2	TRBV4-1	TGCGCCAGCAGCCAAGAAAGGCCGACCGGGACTAGCGGCTCCTACGAGCAGTACTTC	CASSQERPTGTSGSYEQYF
TRBJ2-1	.	TRBV6-5	TGTGCCAGCACCAACGGGAATGAGCAGTTCTTC	CASTNGNEQFF
TRBJ1-5	.	TRBV5-1	TGCGCCAGCAGCTTGGGGGGCAGCCAGCCCCAGCATTTT	CASSLGGSQPQHF
TRBJ2-7	TRBD1	TRBV7-9	TGTGCCAGCAGTAGCTTGGGCAGGGGGCACTACGAGCAGTACTTC	CASSSLGRGHYEQYF
TRBJ2-1	TRBD1	TRBV27	TGTGCCAGCAGTATCGACAGGGTCTCCTACAATGAGCAGTTCTTC	CASSIDRVSYNEQFF
TRBJ1-1	.	TRBV5-6	TGTGCCAGCAGCGCGAGGTTTGACCCCAGAAGGACTGAAGCTTTCTTT	CASSARFDPRRTEAFF
TRBJ2-3	.	TRBV11-2	TGTGCCAGCAGCTCGACAAGGGATACGCAGTATTTT	CASSSTRDTQYF
TRBJ2-7	TRBD1	TRBV11-3	TGTGCCAGCAGCCAGTTGGGACAGGGGCTCTCCTACGAGCAGTACTTC	CASSQLGQGLSYEQYF
TRBJ1-1	TRBD1	TRBV28	TGTGCCGGCCGACAGGGGGCGACCACTGAAGCTTTCTTT	CAGRQGATTEAFF
TRBJ2-3	.	TRBV27	TGTGCCAGCAGTTCCCGACAGGTCGACCCTAGCACAGATACGCAGTATTTT	CASSSRQVDPSTDTQYF
TRBJ1-2	.	TRBV10-2	TGCGCCAGCAGCGACTCCCGCCGGGGCTATGGCTACACCTTC	CASSDSRRGYGYTF
TRBJ2-1	TRBD1	TRBV9	TGTGCCAGCAGCGCCGACAGGGGGCACAGGAACAATGAGCAGTTCTTC	CASSADRGHRNNEQFF
TRBJ2-7	TRBD2	TRBV7-9	TGTGCCAGCAGCCCGGGACTAGTTGGATCCGAGCAGTACTTC	CASSPGLVGSEQYF
TRBJ2-3	TRBD2	TRBV7-8	TGTGCCAGCAGCCTGACTAGCCTTGCAGATACGCAGTATTTT	CASSLTSLADTQYF
TRBJ1-2	.	TRBV5-1	TGCGCCAGCAGCCCAGACAGACCCGGCAACTATGGCTACACCTTC	CASSPDRPGNYGYTF
TRBJ2-7	.	TRBV6-1	TGTGCCAGCAGTGAAGTATGGGACACGCTATACGAGCAGTACTTC	CASSEVWDTLYEQYF
TRBJ2-7	TRBD2	TRBV19	TGTGCCAGTAGTACCGGGACTAGCGGGAGGCCGGGCAAGCAGTACTTC	CASSTGTSGRPGKQYF
TRBJ2-3	.	TRBV29-1	TGCAGCGTCCAGATCACAGATACGCAGTATTTT	CSVQITDTQYF
TRBJ2-2	.	TRBV2	TGTGCCAGCGGTGGGGGCAGCGCGAACACCGGGGAGCTGTTTTTT	CASGGGSANTGELFF
TRBJ1-5	.	TRBV10-3	TGTGCCATCAGGGGGGGGCAGGGGAGCAATCAGCCCCAGCATTTT	CAIRGGQGSNQPQHF
TRBJ2-3	TRBD2	TRBV7-9	TGTGCCAGCAGTCAATTAGCGGGAGGGCAGGTCTCGACAGATACGCAGTATTTT	CASSQLAGGQVSTDTQYF
TRBJ2-7	TRBD2	TRBV6-5	TGTGCCAGCAGTTACTCGGCTAGCGGCGTGACCTACGAGCAGTACTTC	CASSYSASGVTYEQYF
TRBJ2-1	TRBD2	TRBV5-1	TGCGCCAGCAGCTTGGATCTAGCGGTTTACAATGAGCAGTTCTTC	CASSLDLAVYNEQFF
TRBJ2-5	.	TRBV30	TGTGCCTGGAAAAAGACTTACGCGGGGGAGACCCAGTACTTC	CAWKKTYAGETQYF
TRBJ1-4	.	TRBV27	TGTGCCAGCAGTCCTTGGGGGGGAGGGAATGAAAAACTGTTTTTT	CASSPWGGGNEKLFF
TRBJ2-3	.	TRBV10-3	TGTGCCCTTTCGCGAGGGATGAGCACAGATACGCAGTATTTT	CALSRGMSTDTQYF